Sequencing of this T cell receptor beta chain was carried out in a study of T cells in Graves' hyperthyroidism and ophthalmopathy. From RNA transcripts, TCR beta CDR3 regions were amplified. HTBI primers drove first-round RT-PCR of the TCR CDR3. TCRdb passed the multiplex PCR reads through MiXCR, listing each CDR3 protein once. The data hold approximately 530,000 distinct CDR3 sequences, with roughly a sixth observed a single time. Patients aged 18 to 65 had newly diagnosed hyperthyroidism of under 2 months' duration. The study excluded patients with uncontrolled infection, other autoimmune disease, pregnancy or lactation. The authors took PBMCs from 8.5 to 10 ml fresh peripheral blood. The V gene's germline CDR1 is KGHDR and CDR2 SFDVKD. The J segment lost 5 bases and the V segment lost 5 bases, leaving 13 bases of the junction unmatched. CDR3 size: 18 residues.

This receptor was taken from a woman aged 18-35 years with Graves' hyperthyroidism. Sequencing was performed on blood. The V call is TRBV24-1, the J call TRBJ2-3; 12 nucleotides align to TRBD2. The CDR3 region is CATSGPTSGGLNGDTQYF. The CDR3 DNA follows: TGTGCCACCAGTGGCCCAACTAGCGGGGGGTTAAATGGAGATACGCAGTATTTT.